The sequence of this T cell receptor (beta chain) was determined in a study of cytomegalovirus exposure and HLA in healthy donors. A note on this clone: Its cognate antigen is unknown.

Trimming cost V 1 base and J 5 bases, with 15 bases left between them. The CDR3 is 15 residues long. From germline, CDR1 is SGHAT and CDR2 FQNNGV. Points from the study as a whole: Most TCR sequences proved rare, with some public TCRs found in many donors. An analysis done earlier found most TCR beta V segments productive about 87% or about 30% of the time. There were several of the most significant clusters that appeared linked to common viral pathogens in a later analysis.

Researchers ran the PCR with 60 Vbeta and 13 Jbeta primers. Original processing notes: In a later analysis, 80 million or so unique TCR beta chains included roughly 11 million shared by two or more donors. Here immunoSEQ multiplex PCR was the method, and the copy in TCRdb shows in-frame clones only, minus some. V and J calls and clone size come straight from that table; D and trimming were deduced from the DNA. The sample has around 130,000 clones; around 8.5% are singletons. The chain joins TRBV11-2 to TRBJ2-7, with D perhaps matching TRBD1 (6 bases). This TCR came from a man in his forties or fifties in good health and CMV-seronegative. Material for sequencing was PBMCs. The CDR3 here is CASSLGYRDNHEQYF. The DNA of the CDR3 is TGTGCCAGCAGCTTAGGATACCGGGACAACCACGAGCAGTACTTC.